Shown below are 6 T cell receptor beta chains from a single sample sequenced in a study of cytomegalovirus exposure and HLA in healthy donors. PCR used 60 Vbeta primers and 13 Jbeta primers. Clones were read by immunoSEQ multiplex PCR, and TCRdb kept only the in-frame ones, dropping some. Found here are roughly 120,000 clones, around 81% of them singletons; the top ten hold 2% to 2.5%. Input material: PBMCs. The receptor set was obtained from a woman between 40 and 55 years old in good health and CMV-seronegative.

The gene calls are TRBV18 and TRBJ2-7; TRBD2 matches 9 bases. The germline gives CDR1 KGHSH, CDR2 LQKENI. V trimming: 2 bases; J trimming: 1 base; junction bases outside the gene matches: 9. The CDR3 totals 17 residues. The CDR3 coding sequence is TGTGCCAGCTCACCATCAGAACTAGCGGGTAATTCCTACGAGCAGTACTTC. Translation: CASSPSELAGNSYEQYF.

There are a few counts of this clone. The genes are TRBV27 and TRBJ1-1, with 10 bases matching TRBD1. The trim removed 1 base at V and 0 bases at J, leaving 2 bases unmatched. The CDR3 is 16 residues long. CDR1 and CDR2 from the germline V gene are MNHEY and SMNVEV (reference sequence). Here the CDR3 DNA reads TGTGCCAGCAGTTTATATGGGACAGGGGTGAACACTGAAGCTTTCTTT. Its protein product is CASSLYGTGVNTEAFF.

The rearrangement links TRBV6-1 to TRBJ1-6, with D perhaps matching TRBD1 (6 bases). V lost 6 bases, J lost 9 bases, and 15 bases lay in between. The CDR3 is 14 amino acids. Germline V gives CDR1 MNHNS, CDR2 SASEGT. CDR3 in amino acids: CASRTGHTSSPLHF. The CDR3 bases are TGTGCCAGCAGAACAGGGCATACCTCTTCACCCCTCCACTTT.

V usage is TRBV7-9 and J usage is TRBJ2-5, with a tentative D call TRBD1 (6 bases). Near its end, the DNA agrees better with TRBJ2-7, so the J call may be wrong. Germline CDR1 is SEHNR and CDR2 is FQNEAQ (reference sequence). The CDR3 is made up of 15 amino acids. The CDR3 sequence: CASSSGVGGIDEQYF. CDR3 nucleotides: TGTGCCAGCAGCTCCGGCGTTGGGGGCATCGACGAGCAGTACTTC.

This chain connects TRBV5-1 to TRBJ1-2; 8 bases are a match to TRBD1. With V trimmed by 3 bases and J by 8 bases, 12 bases remained unmatched. The germline gives CDR1 SGHRS, CDR2 YFSETQ. The CDR3 contains 15 residues. CDR3: CASSSPRTGNRGYTF. Here the CDR3 DNA reads TGCGCCAGCAGCTCCCCCCGGACAGGGAACAGGGGCTACACCTTC.

The chain employs TRBV9 and TRBJ2-7; D gene uncertain. The CDR3 contains 13 residues. Germline V gene sequence: CDR1 SGDLS, CDR2 YYNGEE. With 0 bases removed from V and 4 bases from J, the gap between germline ends came to 8 bases. This chain's CDR3 is CASSVGAGYEQYF. The DNA of the CDR3 is TGTGCCAGCAGCGTAGGGGCAGGTTACGAGCAGTACTTC.